This is a list of T cell receptor beta chains from one sample in a study of metastatic and nonmetastatic thyroid tumors. TCRdb re-clonotyped the PCR reads through MiXCR. The sample lists 43,000 or so clones; roughly a quarter were seen once. The material sequenced was blood. The receptors shown here come from a male donor with papillary thyroid cancer or a benign thyroid nodule (not recorded which). Some clones in this sample may be carry-over from other donors' samples. Both conserved end residues are part of each CDR3. Each record gives: D gene, V gene, clone size, J gene, CDR3 DNA, CDR3 protein. The D gene is left open where the match is weak. A row's size may be missing; if present it is once, few, many or a size class.

D: TRBD1
V: TRBV19
size: many
J: TRBJ1-5
DNA: TGTGCCAGTAGTATAGGAACGGGACAGGGTTACCAGCCCCAGCATTTT
CDR3: CASSIGTGQGYQPQHF

D: TRBD1
V: TRBV20-1
size: once
J: TRBJ1-6
DNA: TGCAGTGCTAGACATCCAGGGGGGTCACCCCTCCACTTT
CDR3: CSARHPGGSPLHF

D: .
V: TRBV5-1
size: .
J: TRBJ2-5
DNA: TGCGCCAGCAGCTGGTCAGGGAACCAAGAGACCCAGTACTTC
CDR3: CASSWSGNQETQYF

D: .
V: TRBV12-3/TRBV12-4
size: .
J: TRBJ1-2
DNA: TGTGCCAGCAGTTTGGTGGGGACATATGGCTACACCTTC
CDR3: CASSLVGTYGYTF

D: .
V: TRBV5-6
size: many
J: TRBJ1-4
DNA: TGTGCCAGCAGCAGAGACAGGAGTTTAGTCGGACTGTTTTTT
CDR3: CASSRDRSLVGLFF

D: .
V: TRBV6-1
size: few
J: TRBJ2-7
DNA: TGTGCCAGCAGTGAAATCCGGGACGGAAACTGGGACGAGCAGTACTTC
CDR3: CASSEIRDGNWDEQYF

D: TRBD2
V: TRBV3-1
size: .
J: TRBJ2-7
DNA: TGTGCCAGCAGCCATTCTAGCGGGAGATCGTACGAGCAGTACTTC
CDR3: CASSHSSGRSYEQYF

D: TRBD2
V: TRBV12-3/TRBV12-4
size: many
J: TRBJ2-3
DNA: TGTGCCAGCAGACCGAGACTAGCGGGAGCCGGGGATACGCAGTATTTT
CDR3: CASRPRLAGAGDTQYF

D: TRBD1
V: TRBV3-1
size: .
J: TRBJ1-2
DNA: TGTGCCAGCAGCCAGGGGACAGGGCGGCAAGGCTATGGCTACACCTTC
CDR3: CASSQGTGRQGYGYTF

D: .
V: TRBV27
size: few
J: TRBJ2-1
DNA: TGTGCCAGCAGTTTAGGCCCGGTTCCCTCCTACAATGAGCAGTTCTTC
CDR3: CASSLGPVPSYNEQFF

D: .
V: TRBV7-2
size: many
J: TRBJ2-3
DNA: TGTGCCAGCAGCCCGCCAGGGAGCACAGATACGCAGTATTTT
CDR3: CASSPPGSTDTQYF

D: .
V: TRBV30
size: .
J: TRBJ2-7
DNA: TGTGCCTGGGGCTCGGGGCGGGGAGTCTCCTACGAGCAGTACTTC
CDR3: CAWGSGRGVSYEQYF

D: TRBD1
V: TRBV7-3
size: .
J: TRBJ2-7
DNA: TGTGCCAGCAGCTTAGGGGGACAGGGCCACGAGCAGTACTTC
CDR3: CASSLGGQGHEQYF

D: TRBD2
V: TRBV9
size: .
J: TRBJ2-2
DNA: TGTGCCAGCAGCCCCTGGGGCGGGAGGAACACCGGGGAGCTGTTTTTT
CDR3: CASSPWGGRNTGELFF

D: TRBD1
V: TRBV19
size: few
J: TRBJ1-2
DNA: TGTGCCAGTAGTATCGGGACAGGACATGGCTACACCTTC
CDR3: CASSIGTGHGYTF

D: TRBD1
V: TRBV5-1
size: many
J: TRBJ2-3
DNA: TGCGCCAGCAGCTTGGGGACAGGGCTCAGCACAGATACGCAGTATTTT
CDR3: CASSLGTGLSTDTQYF

D: .
V: TRBV28
size: few
J: TRBJ2-7
DNA: TGTGCCAGCAGTCCGGGGGACATCCTTTCCTACGAGCAGTACTTC
CDR3: CASSPGDILSYEQYF

D: .
V: TRBV5-1
size: many
J: TRBJ2-1
DNA: TGCGCCAGCAGCCCCGGGGCGGGGACAAATTACAATGAGCAGTTCTTC
CDR3: CASSPGAGTNYNEQFF

D: .
V: TRBV12-3/TRBV12-4
size: many
J: TRBJ2-2
DNA: TGTGCCAGCAGACCAAGGGGATGGACCGGGGAGCTGTTTTTT
CDR3: CASRPRGWTGELFF

D: TRBD2
V: TRBV11-3
size: many
J: TRBJ2-1
DNA: TGTGCCAGCAGCTTAGGTAGCGGGAGATCCTACAATGAGCAGTTCTTC
CDR3: CASSLGSGRSYNEQFF

D: TRBD2
V: TRBV4-2
size: .
J: TRBJ2-1
DNA: TGTGCCAGCAGCCAGGGGCGGGAGGGCTACAATGAGCAGTTCTTC
CDR3: CASSQGREGYNEQFF

D: .
V: TRBV6-1
size: .
J: TRBJ2-2
DNA: TGTGCCAGCAGTGCCAGCCTTGGGTTAAACACCGGGGAGCTGTTTTTT
CDR3: CASSASLGLNTGELFF

D: TRBD2
V: TRBV6-2/TRBV6-3
size: few
J: TRBJ2-1
DNA: TGTGCCAGCAGTTCCATAGCGGGAGTGTCCCACAATGAGCAGTTCTTC
CDR3: CASSSIAGVSHNEQFF

D: .
V: TRBV6-6
size: few
J: TRBJ1-1
DNA: TGCGCCAGCAGTTACTCTCGGGGAGTCACTGAAGCTTTCTTT
CDR3: CASSYSRGVTEAFF

D: .
V: TRBV29-1
size: many
J: TRBJ1-2
DNA: TGCAGCGTTGAAAATGAAGGGACGGGTGGCTACACCTTC
CDR3: CSVENEGTGGYTF

D: .
V: TRBV5-1
size: many
J: TRBJ2-5
DNA: TGCGCCAGCAGCTTGGTTCCGGGTGTAGGCCAAGAGACCCAGTACTTC
CDR3: CASSLVPGVGQETQYF

D: .
V: TRBV13
size: many
J: TRBJ2-3
DNA: TGTGCCAGCAGCGGCCCCCCTACAGATACGCAGTATTTT
CDR3: CASSGPPTDTQYF

D: .
V: TRBV6-5
size: .
J: TRBJ1-1
DNA: TGTGCCAGCAGTTTAACCCACGGGGCCCTTGAAGCTTTCTTT
CDR3: CASSLTHGALEAFF

D: TRBD2
V: TRBV25-1
size: many
J: TRBJ2-2
DNA: TGTGCCAGCAGTTCCGGACTAGCGGACACCGGGGAGCTGTTTTTT
CDR3: CASSSGLADTGELFF

D: .
V: TRBV19
size: .
J: TRBJ2-2
DNA: TGTGCCAGTACCATTTACAGTGGTACCACCGGGGAGCTGTTTTTT
CDR3: CASTIYSGTTGELFF

D: .
V: TRBV5-1
size: many
J: TRBJ2-7
DNA: TGCGCCAGCAGCTCCCTAAACAGCAGGGGGGGGACCTACGAGCAGTACTTC
CDR3: CASSSLNSRGGTYEQYF

D: .
V: TRBV30
size: .
J: TRBJ1-3
DNA: TGTGCCTGGACTAGCTCTGGAAACACCATATATTTT
CDR3: CAWTSSGNTIYF

D: .
V: TRBV6-1
size: medium-sized
J: TRBJ1-3
DNA: TGTGCCAGCAGTGACTGGAACTCTGGAAACACCATATATTTT
CDR3: CASSDWNSGNTIYF

D: .
V: TRBV11-3
size: once
J: TRBJ2-2
DNA: TGTGCCAGCAGCTTAGTTGCCGGGGAGCTGTTTTTT
CDR3: CASSLVAGELFF

D: .
V: TRBV19
size: many
J: TRBJ2-1
DNA: TGTGCCAGTAGTTCACAGGGTTTTGGCTCCTACAATGAGCAGTTCTTC
CDR3: CASSSQGFGSYNEQFF

D: TRBD1
V: TRBV28
size: .
J: TRBJ2-5
DNA: TGTGCCAGCAGTTTAAGGACAGGGTCGGAAGTAGAGACCCAGTACTTC
CDR3: CASSLRTGSEVETQYF

D: TRBD1
V: TRBV20-1
size: many
J: TRBJ2-3
DNA: TGCAGTGCTAGTGGGACAGGGAACACAGATACGCAGTATTTT
CDR3: CSASGTGNTDTQYF

D: TRBD1
V: TRBV7-9
size: .
J: TRBJ1-5
DNA: TGTGCCAGCAGCTCGACAGGGGGCCCCAACGTGCATTTT
CDR3: CASSSTGGPNVHF

D: TRBD1
V: TRBV11-1
size: .
J: TRBJ2-1
DNA: TGTGCCAGCAGCAACTCCTTGGGGACAGGGGTTTTCAATGAGCAGTTCTTC
CDR3: CASSNSLGTGVFNEQFF

D: TRBD1
V: TRBV5-1
size: .
J: TRBJ2-3
DNA: TGCGCCAGCAGCCCCGCGACAGGGGGTCTCACAGATACGCAGTATTTT
CDR3: CASSPATGGLTDTQYF

D: .
V: TRBV30
size: many
J: TRBJ2-1
DNA: TGTGCCTGGAGGACGTCGGACAGCTACAATGAGCAGTTCTTC
CDR3: CAWRTSDSYNEQFF

D: TRBD2
V: TRBV24-1
size: many
J: TRBJ2-1
DNA: TGTGCCACCAGTGATTCGAAACTAGCGAGGGTGGGTGAGCAGTTCTTC
CDR3: CATSDSKLARVGEQFF

D: .
V: TRBV6-1
size: many
J: TRBJ1-1
DNA: TGTGCCAGCGCCCGGGATGCCTCTGTGAACACTGAAGCTTTCTTT
CDR3: CASARDASVNTEAFF

D: .
V: TRBV29-1
size: many
J: TRBJ1-1
DNA: TGCAGCGTGGCTAGGGGCAGGGAGGCGGGTGAAGCTTTCTTT
CDR3: CSVARGREAGEAFF

D: .
V: TRBV6-1
size: many
J: TRBJ2-4
DNA: TGTGCCAGCAGTGAAGCCCTAGCCAAAAACATTCAGTACTTC
CDR3: CASSEALAKNIQYF

D: TRBD1
V: TRBV5-1
size: many
J: TRBJ2-7
DNA: TGCGCCAGCAGCTCAGGGGGCGAGCAGTACTTC
CDR3: CASSSGGEQYF

D: .
V: TRBV10-1
size: many
J: TRBJ2-1
DNA: TGCGCCAGCAGTGAATCCGGAATCAATGAGCAGTTCTTC
CDR3: CASSESGINEQFF

D: .
V: TRBV5-4
size: .
J: TRBJ1-6
DNA: TGTGCCAGCAGCTTGGCCCAGACTAATTCACCCCTCCACTTT
CDR3: CASSLAQTNSPLHF

D: .
V: TRBV6-2/TRBV6-3
size: few
J: TRBJ2-7
DNA: TGTGCCAGCAGTTACTCCTGGCCAGGTAGCGAGCAGTACTTC
CDR3: CASSYSWPGSEQYF

D: TRBD2
V: TRBV7-9
size: many
J: TRBJ2-7
DNA: TGTGCCAGCAGCTTAGCGGGCGGGAGGGCGGTCGAGCAGTACTTC
CDR3: CASSLAGGRAVEQYF

D: .
V: TRBV6-1
size: medium-sized
J: TRBJ2-6
DNA: TGTGCCAGCAGTGGATGGACGGTTACCAACTCTGGGGCCAACGTCCTGACTTTC
CDR3: CASSGWTVTNSGANVLTF

D: .
V: TRBV7-2
size: many
J: TRBJ2-7
DNA: TGTGCCAGCGTATTCACCGGGACTGATGCCTACGAGCAGTACTTC
CDR3: CASVFTGTDAYEQYF

D: .
V: TRBV15
size: many
J: TRBJ2-5
DNA: TGTGCCACCAGCAGAGTTGGCAGGGTGGACAGAGAAGAGACCCAGTACTTC
CDR3: CATSRVGRVDREETQYF

D: .
V: TRBV7-9
size: few
J: TRBJ2-7
DNA: TGTGCCAGCAGCTCCCAGGGATACGAGCAGTACTTC
CDR3: CASSSQGYEQYF

D: TRBD2
V: TRBV2
size: few
J: TRBJ2-7
DNA: TGTGCCAGCAGTGAGAGCGGGAATCAAAGACACGAGCAGTACTTC
CDR3: CASSESGNQRHEQYF

D: .
V: TRBV11-1
size: .
J: TRBJ2-3
DNA: TGTGCCAGCAGCCGGGGATCGGATACGCAGTATTTT
CDR3: CASSRGSDTQYF

D: .
V: TRBV18
size: .
J: TRBJ1-1
DNA: TGTGCCAGCTCACCTTATAACGGTGAAGCTTTCTTT
CDR3: CASSPYNGEAFF

D: .
V: TRBV7-6
size: .
J: TRBJ1-1
DNA: TGTGCCAGCAGCTTAGGGCCAGGGACGACCACTGAAGCTTTCTTT
CDR3: CASSLGPGTTTEAFF

D: .
V: TRBV28
size: .
J: TRBJ2-1
DNA: TGTGCCAGCAATACAGAGCGGGACAAGCAGTTCTTC
CDR3: CASNTERDKQFF

D: .
V: TRBV5-1
size: .
J: TRBJ2-2
DNA: TGCGCCAGCAGCGGGACCCACACCGGGGAGCTGTTTTTT
CDR3: CASSGTHTGELFF